The text below deals with one T cell receptor (beta chain). Antigen specificity is unknown. The sample is drawn from a study of CD8 T cells in Susac syndrome. Study as a whole: Treatment at blood withdrawal was none, corticosteroids, or intravenous immunoglobulin alone in Susac syndrome patients.

Whole-study results and caveats: In total CD8+ repertoires, 15 to 20 Susac-specific public clones were found, and in CD8+ TEMRA repertoires, five were found.

TCR beta sequences were obtained from blood CD8+ and CD4+ T cells. Germline CDR1 is SEHNR and CDR2 is FQNEAQ (reference sequence). Trimming removed 0 bases from V and 3 bases from J, with 3 bases in between. The CDR3 is 13 amino acids. RNA, at about 0.5 to 1 ug, was reverse transcribed with random hexamers. TCRdb ran MiXCR on the immunoSEQ multiplex PCR reads and lists one entry per CDR3 protein. Counted here are about 82,000 distinct CDR3 sequences, approximately 96% occurring once; the ten biggest clones make up 0.55% to 0.75%. The clonotype comes from a human donor with Susac syndrome. The sample comprised CD8+ T cells from PBMCs. This sequence joins TRBV7-9 and TRBJ2-4, with no clear D. The CDR3 DNA reads TGTGCCAGCAGCTTAGCAGACAAAAACATTCAGTACTTC. It specifies CASSLADKNIQYF. Filled out from reference TRBV7-9 and TRBJ2-4, the complete variable domain reads DTGVSQNPRHKITKRGQNVTFRCDPISEHNRLYWYRQTLGQGPEFLTYFQNEAQLEKSRLLSDRFSAERPKGSFSTLEIQRTEQGDSAMYLCASSLADKNIQYFGAGTRLSVL.